Below are 24 T cell receptor beta chains sequenced from a single sample in a study of cytomegalovirus exposure and HLA in healthy donors. Researchers ran the PCR with 60 Vbeta and 13 Jbeta primers. TCRdb keeps only in-frame clones here, not all; method: immunoSEQ multiplex PCR. Of about 160,000 clones listed, 80% to 90% were seen once; the top ten hold about 10%. Material for sequencing was PBMCs. The receptors were gathered from a man aged 45-60 years in good health and CMV-seropositive.

The chain couples TRBV10-3 to TRBJ2-7; 7 bases are shared with TRBD1. CDR3 length equals 14 residues. The germline V gene has CDR1 ENHRY and CDR2 SYGVKD. V was pared by 10 bases and J by 2 bases, with 11 bases of the junction left unmatched. The CDR3 is CATRPDRRPYEQYF. DNA for the CDR3: TGTGCCACCCGCCCGGACAGGAGACCCTACGAGCAGTACTTC.

This clone has more than one count but fewer than ten. The rearrangement links TRBV6-4 to TRBJ2-7, with 7 bases lining up with TRBD2. Losses at the gene ends were 6 bases for V and 5 bases for J; bases not matched to a gene: 10. The CDR3 spans 14 residues. Germline lookup yields CDR1 MRHNA and CDR2 SNTAGT. The CDR3, as DNA: TGTGCCAGCAGGGCTCGCAGGGAGGGGCACGAGCAGTACTTC. The encoded protein is CASRARREGHEQYF.

The V call is TRBV6-1, the J call TRBJ1-1, with 8 bases fitting TRBD1. CDR1 MNHNS and CDR2 SASEGT come from the germline V gene. The ends lost 6 bases at V and 1 base at J; junction bases unmatched: 7. CDR3 length equals 15 residues. This chain's CDR3 is CASRSTGTGNTEAFF. The CDR3 nucleotides are TGTGCCAGCAGGTCCACCGGGACAGGGAACACTGAAGCTTTCTTT.

The V call is TRBV28, the J call TRBJ2-3; 7 bases agree with TRBD2. Per the germline V gene, CDR1 is MDHEN and CDR2 is SYDVKM. CDR3 length: 16 residues. J gave up 1 base and V 10 bases, and 14 bases lay outside the gene matches. CDR3 residues: CATSLSGRVRTDTQYF. CDR3 coding DNA: TGTGCCACCTCTCTGAGTGGGAGGGTTCGCACAGATACGCAGTATTTT.

Details on this clone: The junction departs from germline at one end; a sequencing error may be responsible. This rearrangement joins TRBV6-4 to TRBJ1-6, with a weak D call TRBD1 (5 bases). CDR3 length: 14 amino acids. The germline gives CDR1 MRHNA, CDR2 SNTAGT. The DNA of the CDR3 is TGTGCCAGCAGTGTGGGCAGGGAGGATTCACTCCTCCACTTT. Translated, it gives CASSVGREDSLLHF.

The rearrangement joins TRBV2 to TRBJ1-4, with D uncertain. This CDR3 has 13 amino acids. V lost 4 bases and J 5 bases, leaving 8 bases between the germline ends. The germline V gene has CDR1 SNHLY and CDR2 FYNNEI. The CDR3 DNA is TGTGCCAGCAGTGGGGCCGAGAATGAAAAACTGTTTTTT. Its translation: CASSGAENEKLFF.

The rearrangement joins TRBV5-4 to TRBJ2-5; 8 positions agree with TRBD2. The J call may be wrong; the DNA end is better matched by TRBJ2-7. The germline V gene encodes CDR1 SGHNT and CDR2 YYREEE (reference sequence). The CDR3 spans 15 residues. The CDR3 loop is CASSSGGGASYEQYF. In DNA, the CDR3 is TGTGCCAGCAGTTCGGGAGGGGGGGCATCCTACGAGCAGTACTTC.

This clone was seen a few times. V and J are TRBV9 and TRBJ1-1, with D possibly being TRBD1 (6 bases). This CDR3 is 18 amino acids long. Trimming stripped 3 bases from V and 1 base from J, with 22 bases between. Germline V gives CDR1 SGDLS, CDR2 YYNGEE. The CDR3 nucleotides are TGTGCCAGCAGCGCGAGGGCCAGGACAGTTCATTGGAACACTGAAGCTTTCTTT. Its translation is CASSARARTVHWNTEAFF.

This rearrangement joins TRBV10-1 to TRBJ2-3; the match to TRBD2 covers 12 bases. The CDR3 contains 18 residues. V was clipped by 7 bases and J by 2 bases; unmatched bases: 13. Germline V gives CDR1 WNHNN, CDR2 SYGVQD (reference sequence). This chain's CDR3 is CASNVLAGGPGFTDTQYF. The CDR3 DNA follows: TGCGCCAGCAATGTACTAGCGGGGGGCCCGGGCTTCACAGATACGCAGTATTTT.

The chain recombines TRBV28 with TRBJ1-5, with 7 bases fitting TRBD1. CDR3 length: 12 amino acids. V gave up 8 bases and J gave up 2 bases; unmatched junction bases: 0. CDR1 is MDHEN, CDR2 SYDVKM, per germline. In nucleotides, the CDR3 is TGTGCCAGCGGGACAGGCAATCAGCCCCAGCATTTT. Its protein is CASGTGNQPQHF.

This clone was found once. This chain links TRBV6-6 with TRBJ1-1; D remains ambiguous. V was pared by 3 bases and J by 5 bases, with 7 bases between. There are 12 residues in the CDR3. CDR1 is MNHNY, CDR2 SVGAGI, per germline (reference sequence). In nucleotides, the CDR3 is TGTGCCAGCAGTTATGGCAGAACTGAAGCTTTCTTT. As protein: CASSYGRTEAFF.

This rearrangement joins TRBV2 to TRBJ1-5; 9 nucleotides line up with TRBD1. This CDR3 region has 13 residues. CDR1 and CDR2 (germline): SNHLY, FYNNEI. With V trimmed by 3 bases and J by 7 bases, 1 base remained unmatched. The CDR3 reads CASSETGGQPQHF. CDR3 in DNA: TGTGCCAGCAGTGAGACAGGGGGGCAGCCCCAGCATTTT. Supplemented by reference TRBV2 and TRBJ1-5, the full variable domain reads EPEVTQTPSHQVTQMGQEVILRCVPISNHLYFYWYRQILGQKVEFLVSFYNNEISEKSEIFDDQFSVERPDGSNFTLKIRSTKLEDSAMYFCASSETGGQPQHFGDGTRLSIL.

The CDR3 DNA sequence: TGTGCCAGTAGTACCCGACAGGGGGAGAATGGCTACACCTTC. This gives the protein CASSTRQGENGYTF. The gene calls are TRBV19 and TRBJ1-2; 9 nucleotides align to TRBD1. Germline-derived CDR1 and CDR2 are LNHDA and SQIVND (reference sequence). This CDR3 spans 14 amino acids. The V segment lost 4 bases and the J segment 6 bases; nucleotides outside the gene matches: 6.

The chain employs TRBV28 and TRBJ1-5; a possible D gene is TRBD1 (6 bases). Germline V gene data show CDR1 as MDHEN and CDR2 as SYDVKM. V lost 7 bases to trimming and J lost 6 bases, with 13 bases between them. The CDR3 is 13 residues long. CDR3 nucleotide sequence: TGTGCCAGCACCAGGGGCAACATTCAGCCCCAGCATTTT. Translating it yields CASTRGNIQPQHF.

The CDR3 DNA reads as TGTGCCAGCAGCTTATACGGCGGGGGGTCTTTAAATGAGCAGTTCTTC. It is translated as CASSLYGGGSLNEQFF. The V call is TRBV7-9, the J call TRBJ2-1; 8 bases line up with TRBD2. V gave up 2 bases and J gave up 7 bases; unmatched junction bases: 10. The CDR3 covers 16 residues. Per the germline V gene, CDR1 is SEHNR and CDR2 is FQNEAQ (reference sequence).

The rearrangement joins TRBV5-1 to TRBJ2-2; tentatively, D is TRBD2 (5 bases). Germline V lookup: CDR1 SGHRS, CDR2 YFSETQ. The CDR3 runs to 16 residues. Between the trimmed V and J ends, which lost 4 bases and 0 bases, there was a span of 13 bases. The CDR3 DNA reads TGCGCCAGCAGCATAGACTACCCTGCGAACACCGGGGAGCTGTTTTTT. It codes for CASSIDYPANTGELFF.

The genes are TRBV19 and TRBJ1-2; possible D gene TRBD1, 6 bases. Germline CDR1 LNHDA, CDR2 SQIVND (reference sequence). This CDR3 contains 14 residues. V dropped 5 bases and J dropped 5 bases, with 15 bases sitting between them. This CDR3 is CASSALQGTYGYTF. The CDR3 DNA reads TGTGCCAGTAGTGCGTTACAGGGAACTTATGGCTACACCTTC.

This clone was seen more than once but under ten times. The J gene is TRBJ2-3, the V gene TRBV6-5; 8 positions match TRBD1. The CDR3 has 16 amino acids. CDR1 is MNHEY, CDR2 SVGAGI, per germline. The trim removed 0 bases at V and 4 bases at J, leaving 6 bases unmatched. In nucleotides, the CDR3 is TGTGCCAGCAGTTACTCCCGGACAGGGAGCGCAGATACGCAGTATTTT. Its protein is CASSYSRTGSADTQYF.

The V gene is TRBV7-8, the J gene TRBJ2-2; 9 positions match TRBD1. V dropped 3 bases and J dropped 2; count of bases not matched to a gene: 4. CDR3 length equals 16 residues. Germline values: CDR1 SGHVS, CDR2 FQNEAQ. The CDR3 DNA reads TGTGCCAGCAGCTTCCAGGACAGGGGCAACACCGGGGAGCTGTTTTTT. Amino acids: CASSFQDRGNTGELFF.

This clone was found a few times. The genes are TRBV6-5 and TRBJ2-1; D uncertain. V lost 6 bases to trimming and J lost 3 bases, with 6 bases between them. Germline V gene lookup returns CDR1 MNHEY and CDR2 SVGAGI. This CDR3 spans 12 amino acids. The CDR3 is CASRVSYNEQFF. Written as DNA, the CDR3 is TGTGCCAGCAGAGTTAGCTACAATGAGCAGTTCTTC.

This chain uses TRBV7-9 with TRBJ2-7; 8 nucleotides agree with TRBD1. This CDR3 contains 15 residues. Germline CDR1 SEHNR, CDR2 FQNEAQ (reference sequence). The V gene end was trimmed by 0 bases and the J gene end by 2 bases; junction bases not matched to a gene: 3. Here the CDR3 DNA reads TGTGCCAGCAGCTTAGCGACAGGGGCCCCCTACGAGCAGTACTTC. Its translation: CASSLATGAPYEQYF.

The chain combines TRBV19 with TRBJ1-5; 9 nucleotides align to TRBD1. CDR1 is LNHDA and CDR2 is SQIVND in the germline V gene (reference sequence). The V gene end was trimmed by 4 bases and the J gene end by 6 bases; junction bases not matched to a gene: 10. The CDR3 runs 16 residues. The CDR3 spells CASSTSTGGEGQPQHF. The CDR3 nucleotides are TGTGCCAGTAGTACCTCAACAGGGGGCGAGGGTCAGCCCCAGCATTTT. Drawing the rest from reference TRBV19 and TRBJ1-5, the complete variable domain is DGGITQSPKYLFRKEGQNVTLSCEQNLNHDAMYWYRQDPGQGLRLIYYSQIVNDFQKGDIAEGYSVSREKKESFPLTVTSAQKNPTAFYLCASSTSTGGEGQPQHFGDGTRLSIL.

The DNA of the CDR3 is TGTGCCAGCAGTTACTCATCCGGAGTGGTGGATGAAAAACTGTTTTTT. Protein: CASSYSSGVVDEKLFF. The V call is TRBV6-6, the J call TRBJ1-4; D call uncertain. From germline, CDR1 is MNHNY and CDR2 SVGAGI (reference sequence). V lost 0 bases, J lost 6 bases, and 14 bases lay in between. The CDR3 has 16 residues.

This clone showed up just a few times. The chain recombines TRBV21-1 with TRBJ1-1. TRBV21-1 is given as a pseudogene. The CDR3 is 14 residues long. CDR3 in DNA: TGTGCCAGCAGCAAAGCGCCCGGGAACACTGAAGCTTTCTTT. Protein product: CASSKAPGNTEAFF.